This T cell receptor beta chain was retrieved from a study of HIV-infected children after antiretroviral therapy interruption. The TCR library was built from RNA with a 3' RACE protocol and unique molecular identifiers. MiXCR was run by TCRdb on the 3' RACE reads, yielding one entry per CDR3 protein. The data hold about 89,000 distinct CDR3 sequences, with about 6.9% observed a single time. The treatment here: PENTA 11 planned treatment interruption arm or continuous ART arm. Germline loops: CDR1 ENHRY, CDR2 SYGVKD. Losses at the gene ends were 2 bases for V and 2 bases for J; bases not matched to a gene: 7. The CDR3 covers 16 residues.

The chain combines TRBV10-3 with TRBJ1-1; TRBD1 aligns across 8 bases. Source: CD45RA+ CD4+ T cells from PBMCs, pooled from several time points, taken from a donor given antiretroviral therapy, either interrupted or continuous. As for subset: naive CD4+ CD45RA+ CD45RO- T cells. This clonotype was sampled from a pool of human donors with HIV. This CDR3 is CAISEQGARFNTEAFF. CDR3 DNA: TGTGCCATCAGTGAGCAGGGGGCGAGGTTTAACACTGAAGCTTTCTTT.